The 22 T cell receptor beta chains in this list originate from one sample, sequenced in a study of brain metastases from non-small cell lung cancer. The protocol was immunoSEQ multiplex PCR, while the TCRdb copy is restricted to in-frame clones and leaves out a portion. The sample has a few thousand clones, around 95% seen once; the top ten hold under 2%. The sequenced material came from tumor-adjacent normal tissue. The receptors originated from a donor at least 40 years old with non-small cell lung cancer.

Points on this clone: Relative to the germline gene, one junction end is altered; a read error may explain this. The J gene is TRBJ1-1, the V gene TRBV30; D gene uncertain. The CDR3 contains 13 residues. The V gene's germline CDR1 is GTSNPN and CDR2 SVGIG (reference sequence). CDR3 nucleotide sequence: TGTGCCTGGAGACCAGGAGGGCTCACTGAAGTTTTCTTT. Amino acid sequence: CAWRPGGLTEVFF.

This clone turned up a few times. The gene calls are TRBV5-1 and TRBJ2-1; 10 nucleotides line up with TRBD2. Germline CDR1 reads SGHRS; CDR2 reads YFSETQ. V shed 4 bases and J 2 bases; nucleotides not matched to a gene: 12. This CDR3 has 18 residues. The CDR3 nucleotides read TGCGCCAGCAGCGCCTCTGGGACTAGCGAGCCAACCTACAATGAGCAGTTCTTC. This gives the protein CASSASGTSEPTYNEQFF.

The chain recombines TRBV28 with TRBJ2-1; D is undetermined. Germline CDR1 is MDHEN and CDR2 is SYDVKM. This CDR3 comprises 11 residues. Trimming stripped 8 bases from V and 7 bases from J, with 9 bases between. The CDR3 spells CASRNLNEQFF. CDR3 coding DNA: TGTGCCAGCCGGAACTTGAATGAGCAGTTCTTC.

Concerning this clone: One junction end disagrees with the germline gene, perhaps due to a read error. V and J are TRBV5-1 and TRBJ2-3, with D maybe TRBD2 (6 bases). The germline gives CDR1 SGHRS, CDR2 YFSETQ. The CDR3 length is 14 residues. The CDR3: CASTLGGFTDTQYF. DNA for the CDR3: TGCGCCAGCACCTTGGGGGGATTCACAGATACGCAGTATTTT.

J is TRBJ2-5 and V is TRBV18, with a tentative D call TRBD2 (6 bases). Germline V gene data show CDR1 as KGHSH and CDR2 as LQKENI. V was cut by 5 bases and J by 5 bases, with 15 bases left in between. This CDR3 spans 14 amino acids. CDR3 region: CASSNRASAETQYF. The CDR3 DNA reads TGTGCCAGCTCAAATAGGGCTAGCGCGGAGACCCAGTACTTC.

This chain connects TRBV30 to TRBJ2-5; D gene ambiguous. The CDR3 covers 11 residues. Trimming took off 5 bases at V and 5 bases at J, with 9 bases between the two ends. From germline, CDR1 is GTSNPN and CDR2 SVGIG (reference sequence). The CDR3 loop is CAWAMGETQYF. CDR3 DNA sequence: TGTGCCTGGGCCATGGGCGAGACCCAGTACTTC.

This rearrangement joins TRBV28 to TRBJ1-1; D not certain. The ends were cut back, 5 bases at V and 3 bases at J, with 16 bases in the middle. CDR3 length: 15 amino acids. From germline, CDR1 is MDHEN and CDR2 SYDVKM. The chain's CDR3 is CASSPRPPAYTEAFF. CDR3 nucleotide sequence: TGTGCCAGCAGTCCCAGGCCCCCGGCGTACACTGAAGCTTTCTTT.

The chain links TRBV11-3 to TRBJ2-2; 7 bases agree with TRBD2. V shed 0 bases and J 7 bases; nucleotides not matched to a gene: 8. The length of the CDR3 is 16 residues. Germline V gene sequence: CDR1 SGHNT, CDR2 YENEEA. CDR3 nucleotide sequence: TGTGCCAGCAGCTTAGATCGCGGCGGGAGCGACGGGGAGCTGTTTTTT. This sequence encodes CASSLDRGGSDGELFF.

This clone was seen a single time. The CDR3 is CASSARTGPYEQYF. Written as DNA, the CDR3 is TGTGCCAGCAGTGCCAGGACAGGACCCTACGAGCAGTACTTC. The chain employs TRBV2 and TRBJ2-7, with TRBD1 matching 7 bases. This CDR3 comprises 14 residues. The J segment lost 2 bases and the V segment lost 4 bases, leaving 5 bases of the junction unmatched. Germline lookup yields CDR1 SNHLY and CDR2 FYNNEI.

The chain employs TRBV11-3 and TRBJ1-1; D not certain. The CDR3 runs 15 residues. CDR1 is SGHNT and CDR2 is YENEEA in the germline V gene. V lost 1 base, J lost 5 bases, and 14 bases lay in between. The CDR3 region is CASSLAPGPRTEAFF. The CDR3 coding sequence is TGTGCCAGCAGCTTAGCGCCCGGGCCCCGGACTGAAGCTTTCTTT.

This rearrangement joins TRBV2 to TRBJ1-1, with 7 nucleotides matching TRBD1. Germline assignment: CDR1 SNHLY and CDR2 FYNNEI. This CDR3 comprises 14 residues. V lost 6 bases and J lost 1; bases outside the gene matches: 5. CDR3 coding DNA: TGTGCCAGCAGAAGGGGGACAGCGAACACTGAAGCTTTCTTT. It encodes CASRRGTANTEAFF.

The chain couples TRBV5-4 to TRBJ2-7; possible D gene TRBD1, 5 bases. This CDR3 spans 13 amino acids. The germline V gene has CDR1 SGHNT and CDR2 YYREEE (reference sequence). Trimming pared 3 bases from V and 3 bases from J, leaving 10 bases between. CDR3: CASSSPGNYEQYF. For the CDR3, the DNA is TGTGCCAGCAGCTCGCCAGGGAACTACGAGCAGTACTTC.

This clone came up once. The chain recombines TRBV18 with TRBJ2-1; D ambiguous. V was clipped by 0 bases and J by 4 bases, with 25 bases between them. This CDR3 region has 20 residues. Germline CDR1 is KGHSH and CDR2 is LQKENI. The CDR3: CASSPPGRSRLAGKYNEQFF. CDR3 coding DNA: TGTGCCAGCTCACCACCCGGACGGTCCCGTCTCGCTGGGAAATACAATGAGCAGTTCTTC.

The chain joins TRBV3-1 (or the pseudogene TRBV3-2) to TRBJ2-7; D uncertain. Trimming took off 1 base at V and 5 bases at J, with 6 bases between the two ends. This CDR3 contains 12 residues. In germline, CDR1 is LGHDT, CDR2 YNNKEL (reference sequence). The CDR3 loop is CASSQVGDEQYF. The CDR3 nucleotides are TGTGCCAGCAGCCAAGTAGGCGACGAGCAGTACTTC.

Notes on this clone: One end of the junction fails to match germline, which may point to a read error. This chain joins TRBV10-3 and TRBJ2-3, with 8 bases aligning to TRBD1. The CDR3 covers 17 residues. CDR1 and CDR2 from the germline V gene are ENHRY and SYGVKD. CDR3 sequence (DNA): TGTGCCATCAATGAGGCACGCTCAGGGGGCTTCACAGATACGCAGTATTTT. Protein product: CAINEARSGGFTDTQYF.

J is TRBJ2-5 and V is TRBV28; no clear D. CDR1 and CDR2 (germline): MDHEN, SYDVKM. The CDR3 has 11 residues. Trimming left V 7 bases short and J 7 bases short, with 10 bases between. CDR3 nucleotide sequence: TGTGCCAGCACCGAATCCGGGACCCAGTACTTC. Residues: CASTESGTQYF.

Here the CDR3 DNA reads TGCGCCAGCAGCCCGAGCATTCTCGGGGCTTCACCCCTCCACTTT. Translated: CASSPSILGASPLHF. The chain couples TRBV4-3 to TRBJ1-6, with D maybe TRBD1 (5 bases). The CDR3 has 15 residues. Trimming took 4 bases from V and 9 from J, leaving 16 bases between them. CDR1 is LGHNA, CDR2 YSLEER, per germline.

The chain joins TRBV19 to TRBJ1-5; 8 nucleotides agree with TRBD1. The J segment lost 7 bases and the V segment lost 5 bases, leaving 10 bases of the junction unmatched. The CDR3 is 15 residues long. Germline-derived CDR1 and CDR2 are LNHDA and SQIVND (reference sequence). The CDR3 protein is CASSPTGGEGQPQHF. Written as DNA, the CDR3 is TGTGCCAGTAGTCCAACAGGGGGTGAAGGACAGCCCCAGCATTTT.

V is TRBV6-1 and J is TRBJ2-5; no definite D call. Germline CDR1 and CDR2: MNHNS and SASEGT. CDR3 length: 12 residues. V gave up 7 bases and J gave up 1 base, with 7 bases separating them. CDR3 sequence (DNA): TGTGCCAGCACTTGGTCCCAAGAGACCCAGTACTTC. Encoded protein: CASTWSQETQYF.

The rearrangement links TRBV6-5 to TRBJ2-3; D is possibly TRBD1 or TRBD2 (5 bases each). Germline CDR1 MNHEY, CDR2 SVGAGI. Trimming cost V 4 bases and J 4 bases, with 12 bases left between them. CDR3 size: 14 residues. The CDR3 DNA is TGTGCCAGCAGTTTATGGGGGAGTGCAGATACGCAGTATTTT. Translating it yields CASSLWGSADTQYF.

The CDR3 DNA sequence: TGTGCCAGCAGGACGGGACAGCGGTTTGAAGCTTTCTTT. Translation gives CASRTGQRFEAFF. The chain links TRBV2 to TRBJ1-1; 7 bases map to TRBD1. The junction had 8 bases not matched to a gene; V was cut back by 6 bases and J by 7 bases. The germline CDR1 and CDR2 sequences are SNHLY and FYNNEI. The CDR3 totals 13 residues.

The chain joins TRBV7-9 to TRBJ1-1; D unclear. CDR1 and CDR2 from the germline V gene are SEHNR and FQNEAQ (reference sequence). This CDR3 comprises 14 residues. Between the trimmed V and J ends, which lost 4 bases and 2 bases, there was a span of 11 bases. The CDR3 spells CASSSRSANTEAFF. CDR3 DNA sequence: TGTGCCAGCAGCTCGCGGTCGGCTAACACTGAAGCTTTCTTT.